This TCR beta chain was obtained from a study of a mutant IDH1 vaccine in newly diagnosed glioma. Study-level findings and limits: Pseudoprogression seemed unlinked to shifts in top peripheral T cell clonotypes.

The time point: week 11, during vaccination. The study gave 300 ug of mutant IDH1 20-mer peptide per vaccine dose, with topical imiquimod. CDR3 length: 16 amino acids. V shed 0 bases, J shed 3 bases, and the junction held 8 bases outside the gene matches. Germline V gene sequence: CDR1 MNHNS, CDR2 SASEGT. Data came from immunoSEQ multiplex PCR; TCRdb stores just in-frame clones and leaves some out. The sample holds 35,000 to 50,000 clones, around 84% seen once. For this clone: Its antigen is not known.

The input for sequencing was PBMCs, taken from a glioma patient whose treatment included an IDH1 peptide vaccine. The clonotype comes from a man in his forties with glioma. The chain employs TRBV6-1 and TRBJ2-7; 7 nucleotides line up with TRBD2. The CDR3 loop is CASSEAHAGASYEQYF. CDR3 bases: TGTGCCAGCAGTGAAGCGCATGCGGGAGCTAGCTACGAGCAGTACTTC.